The 9 T cell receptor beta chains below were found in one sample sequenced in a study of cytomegalovirus exposure and HLA in healthy donors. The primer mix had 60 Vbeta and 13 Jbeta primers. Here immunoSEQ multiplex PCR was the method, and the copy in TCRdb shows in-frame clones only, minus some. Among about 130,000 clones listed, 84% were seen once. Sequencing was carried out using PBMCs. The origin of the receptors is a man in his fifties in good health and CMV-seronegative.

The V call is TRBV5-8, the J call TRBJ2-6, with D possibly being TRBD1 (5 bases). CDR1 SGHTS and CDR2 YDEGEE come from the germline V gene. The V end was cut by 0 bases, the J end by 1 base, with 11 bases between. The CDR3 runs to 17 residues. This chain's CDR3 is CASSLGQIVSGANVLTF. DNA of the CDR3: TGTGCCAGCAGCTTGGGACAGATAGTGTCTGGGGCCAACGTCCTGACTTTC.

This sequence joins TRBV2 and TRBJ1-4, with D unclear. The CDR3 contains 14 residues. Per the germline V gene, CDR1 is SNHLY and CDR2 is FYNNEI. Trimming stripped 6 bases from V and 3 bases from J, with 11 bases between. The CDR3 protein is CASRLDTANEKLFF. The CDR3 DNA sequence: TGTGCCAGCAGATTAGACACCGCTAATGAAAAACTGTTTTTT. The full variable domain, completed using reference TRBV2 and TRBJ1-4, is EPEVTQTPSHQVTQMGQEVILRCVPISNHLYFYWYRQILGQKVEFLVSFYNNEISEKSEIFDDQFSVERPDGSNFTLKIRSTKLEDSAMYFCASRLDTANEKLFFGSGTQLSVL.

The chain couples TRBV6-4 to TRBJ2-1, with a possible D match to TRBD2 (7 bases). The CDR3 loop spans 15 amino acids. Trimming shortened V by 0 bases and J by 7 bases, and 13 bases separated the two germline ends. Germline V gene lookup returns CDR1 MRHNA and CDR2 SNTAGT. The CDR3 nucleotides are TGTGCCAGCAGTGACTCCTGGGGGGGGGCGAATGAGCAGTTCTTC. As protein: CASSDSWGGANEQFF.

The V and J genes are TRBV7-9 and TRBJ1-2; D gene unclear. V lost 0 bases and J 5 bases, leaving 7 bases between the germline ends. Germline CDR1 and CDR2: SEHNR and FQNEAQ (reference sequence). The CDR3 is 13 amino acids. CDR3 region: CASSLALGYGYTF. In DNA form, the CDR3 reads TGTGCCAGCAGCTTAGCGCTAGGATATGGCTACACCTTC.

The V and J genes are TRBV7-6 and TRBJ1-6, with D unclear. Germline CDR1 reads SGHVS; CDR2 reads FNYEAQ. V was shortened by 2 bases and J by 6 bases, with 8 bases between the two germline ends. The CDR3 is 14 residues long. In DNA, the CDR3 is TGTGCCAGCAGCTTATTGACGGGTAATTCACCCCTCCACTTT. It is translated as CASSLLTGNSPLHF.

The V gene is TRBV30, the J gene TRBJ2-4, with D unclear. The V gene's germline CDR1 is GTSNPN and CDR2 SVGIG (reference sequence). Trimming cost V 2 bases and J 7 bases, with 9 bases left between them. CDR3 length: 12 residues. Here the CDR3 reads CAWSPLGNIQYF. For the CDR3, the DNA is TGTGCCTGGAGTCCCCTCGGGAACATTCAGTACTTC.

The chain recombines TRBV7-9 with TRBJ1-6; D remains ambiguous. Germline V gene sequence: CDR1 SEHNR, CDR2 FQNEAQ (reference sequence). The V gene lost 5 bases and the J gene lost 0 bases, with 14 bases spanning the gap. This CDR3 contains 17 residues. The CDR3 DNA sequence: TGTGCCAGCAGCCCCAGTGGAGGGAGCTCCTATAATTCACCCCTCCACTTT. Its translation is CASSPSGGSSYNSPLHF.

The chain employs TRBV10-2 and TRBJ2-3, with D maybe TRBD1 (5 bases). Germline values: CDR1 WSHSY, CDR2 SAAADI. V lost 3 bases to trimming and J lost 0 bases, with 7 bases between them. The CDR3 runs to 14 residues. In DNA, the CDR3 is TGCGCCAGCAGTGAAGGACATAGCACAGATACGCAGTATTTT. It translates to CASSEGHSTDTQYF.

In its sample, this clone was seen once. The rearrangement links TRBV25-1 to TRBJ1-1, with D tentatively TRBD1 (5 bases). From germline, CDR1 is MGHDK and CDR2 SYGVNS. The CDR3 is 14 amino acids. The germline V and J ends were trimmed by 7 bases and 4 bases, with 16 bases remaining between them. For the CDR3, the DNA is TGTGCCAGCAATGGGGCCATCTCGGGCACTGAAGCTTTCTTT. The encoded protein is CASNGAISGTEAFF.